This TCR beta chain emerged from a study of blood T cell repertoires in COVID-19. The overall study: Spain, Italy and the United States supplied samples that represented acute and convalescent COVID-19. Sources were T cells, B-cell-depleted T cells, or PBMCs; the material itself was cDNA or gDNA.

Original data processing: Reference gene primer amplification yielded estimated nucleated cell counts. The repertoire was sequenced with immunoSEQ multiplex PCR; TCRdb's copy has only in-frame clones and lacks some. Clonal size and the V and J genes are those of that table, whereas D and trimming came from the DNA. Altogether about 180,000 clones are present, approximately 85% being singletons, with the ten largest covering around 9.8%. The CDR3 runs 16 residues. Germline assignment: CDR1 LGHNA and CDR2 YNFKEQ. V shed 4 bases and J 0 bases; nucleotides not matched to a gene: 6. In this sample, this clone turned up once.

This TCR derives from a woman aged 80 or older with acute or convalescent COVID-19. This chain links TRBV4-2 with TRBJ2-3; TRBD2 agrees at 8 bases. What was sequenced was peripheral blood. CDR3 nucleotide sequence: TGTGCCAGCAGCCCCTCCTCTAGCGGGAGCACAGATACGCAGTATTTT. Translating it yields CASSPSSSGSTDTQYF.